The 11 T cell receptor beta chains reported below all come from one sample, sequenced in a study of blood T cell repertoires in COVID-19. Sequencing was performed with immunoSEQ multiplex PCR; in TCRdb, only in-frame clones are kept and a portion is missing. The sample shows around 330,000 clones, 89% of them seen only once. The sample consisted of PBMCs or T cells enriched from blood (not recorded which). All receptors come from a man in his 60s who had recovered from COVID-19.

The chain recombines TRBV7-9 with TRBJ1-2; D is unclear. The germline gives CDR1 SEHNR, CDR2 FQNEAQ (reference sequence). The CDR3 has 13 residues. The V gene lost 1 base and the J gene lost 6 bases, with 9 bases spanning the gap. The CDR3 nucleotides are TGTGCCAGCAGCTTAGAATCATCCCATGGCTACACCTTC. Residues: CASSLESSHGYTF.

V gene TRBV6-5 combines with J gene TRBJ2-1; 8 positions match TRBD2. Trimming cost V 6 bases and J 8 bases; bases outside gene matches: 12. Germline CDR1 reads MNHEY; CDR2 reads SVGAGI. The CDR3 is made up of 15 amino acids. CDR3 residues: CASRGKSGRRYEQFF. CDR3 sequence (DNA): TGTGCCAGCAGGGGAAAGAGCGGGAGAAGATATGAGCAGTTCTTC.

The genes are TRBV5-1 and TRBJ2-3; D might be TRBD2 (6 bases). V shed 1 base and J shed 5 bases, with 17 bases lying between them. The CDR3 has 16 residues. Germline V CDR1 and CDR2: SGHRS, YFSETQ. The CDR3 DNA follows: TGCGCCAGCAGCTTGAGTGCACTAGCAGCTAAAGATACGCAGTATTTT. It codes for CASSLSALAAKDTQYF.

The chain uses TRBV28 and TRBJ2-7, with TRBD1 matching over 7 bases. After removal of 1 base from V and 3 bases from J, the junction contained 9 bases not matched to a gene. Germline loops: CDR1 MDHEN, CDR2 SYDVKM. CDR3 size: 16 residues. CDR3 sequence: CASSLFAVRDSYEQYF. The DNA of the CDR3 is TGTGCCAGCAGTTTATTCGCGGTCCGGGACAGCTACGAGCAGTACTTC. The whole variable domain, remainder taken from reference TRBV28 and TRBJ2-7, is DVKVTQSSRYLVKRTGEKVFLECVQDMDHENMFWYRQDPGLGLRLIYFSYDVKMKEKGDIPEGYSVSREKKERFSLILESASTNQTSMYLCASSLFAVRDSYEQYFGPGTRLTVT.

This clone was found a few times. The chain recombines TRBV6-6 with TRBJ2-3, with D tentatively TRBD2 (6 bases). Trimming stripped 6 bases from V and 0 bases from J, with 13 bases between. Germline CDR1 and CDR2: MNHNY and SVGAGI (reference sequence). The CDR3 is made up of 15 amino acids. The CDR3 protein is CASSIPGLSTDTQYF. Written as DNA, the CDR3 is TGTGCCAGCAGCATTCCGGGACTGAGCACAGATACGCAGTATTTT.

The V call is TRBV6-6, the J call TRBJ1-1; no clear D gene. CDR1 MNHNY and CDR2 SVGAGI come from the germline V gene (reference sequence). Trimming cost V 6 bases and J 1 base, with 12 bases left between them. The CDR3 covers 14 residues. CDR3: CASSPRERNTEAFF. The CDR3 nucleotides read TGTGCCAGCAGCCCCCGGGAGCGGAACACTGAAGCTTTCTTT.

This rearrangement joins TRBV15 to TRBJ2-2; TRBD1 is a possible D gene (5 bases). The V end was cut by 0 bases, the J end by 1 base, with 9 bases between. The CDR3 has 16 amino acids. Germline V gene lookup returns CDR1 LNHNV and CDR2 YYDKDF (reference sequence). The CDR3 is CATSRDHTGNTGELFF. The CDR3 coding sequence is TGTGCCACCAGCAGAGATCACACAGGGAACACCGGGGAGCTGTTTTTT. Full variable domain (rest looked up from reference TRBV15 and TRBJ2-2): DAMVIQNPRYQVTQFGKPVTLSCSQTLNHNVMYWYQQKSSQAPKLLFHYYDKDFNNEADTPDNFQSRRPNTSFCFLDIRSPGLGDTAMYLCATSRDHTGNTGELFFGEGSRLTVL.

The rearrangement links TRBV28 to TRBJ1-2; weak D call: TRBD1 (5 bases). The CDR3 covers 14 residues. Germline V gene data show CDR1 as MDHEN and CDR2 as SYDVKM. Trimming took off 2 bases at V and 2 bases at J, with 9 bases between the two ends. CDR3 in DNA: TGTGCCAGCAGTTTACTGGGGCGCAACTATGGCTACACCTTC. Translating gives CASSLLGRNYGYTF.

This chain joins TRBV21-1 and TRBJ1-2. TRBV21-1 is designated a pseudogene. The CDR3 totals 12 residues. As DNA, the CDR3 is TGTGCCAGCAGCAAAACTTCCTATGGCTACACCTTC. Its translation is CASSKTSYGYTF.

V is TRBV7-2 and J is TRBJ2-5; D may be TRBD2 (6 bases). Trimming shortened V by 8 bases and J by 3 bases, and 19 bases separated the two germline ends. The CDR3 loop spans 15 amino acids. Germline V gene lookup returns CDR1 SGHTA and CDR2 FQGNSA. CDR3 region: CASSPRVRGEETQYF. CDR3 in DNA: TGTGCCAGCTCACCGCGGGTGCGGGGAGAAGAGACCCAGTACTTC.

The V gene is TRBV18, the J gene TRBJ1-2; D possibly corresponds to TRBD1 (6 bases). Trimming cost V 1 base and J 13 bases, with 25 bases left between them. The CDR3 length is 16 residues. Germline CDR1 KGHSH, CDR2 LQKENI. CDR3 coding DNA: TGTGCCAGCTCACCACTGCCGTCTAACACAGGGCAGTTATCCACCTTC. The encoded protein is CASSPLPSNTGQLSTF. Full variable domain (remainder filled in from reference TRBV18 and TRBJ1-2): NAGVMQNPRHLVRRRGQEARLRCSPMKGHSHVYWYRQLPEEGLKFMVYLQKENIIDESGMPKERFSAEFPKEGPSILRIQQVVRGDSAAYFCASSPLPSNTGQLSTFGSGTRLTVV.